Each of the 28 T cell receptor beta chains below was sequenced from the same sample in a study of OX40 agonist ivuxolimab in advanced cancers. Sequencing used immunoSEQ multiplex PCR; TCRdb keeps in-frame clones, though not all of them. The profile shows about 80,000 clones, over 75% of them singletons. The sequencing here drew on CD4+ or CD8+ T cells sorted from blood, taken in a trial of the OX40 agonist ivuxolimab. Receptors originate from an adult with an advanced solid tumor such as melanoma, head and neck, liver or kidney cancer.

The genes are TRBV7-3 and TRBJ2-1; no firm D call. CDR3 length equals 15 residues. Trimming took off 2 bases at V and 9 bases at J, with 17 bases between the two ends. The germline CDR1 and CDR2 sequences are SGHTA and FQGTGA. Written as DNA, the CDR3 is TGTGCCAGCAGCTTAGGACGGGCCGGAACCAGTGAGCAGTTCTTC. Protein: CASSLGRAGTSEQFF.

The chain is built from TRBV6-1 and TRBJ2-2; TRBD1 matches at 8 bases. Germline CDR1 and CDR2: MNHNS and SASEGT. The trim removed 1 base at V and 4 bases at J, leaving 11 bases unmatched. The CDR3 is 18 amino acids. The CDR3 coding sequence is TGTGCCAGCAGTGAAGGTGGCAGGGGGCCCGGGAGCACCGGGGAGCTGTTTTTT. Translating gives CASSEGGRGPGSTGELFF.

CDR3 in DNA: TGTGCCAGCAGTGAGACGACCGGGACTAGCGGATACAATGAGCAGTTCTTC. It specifies CASSETTGTSGYNEQFF. The genes are TRBV11-3 and TRBJ2-1, with TRBD2 matching 11 bases. V shed 6 bases, J shed 4 bases, and the junction held 11 bases outside the gene matches. The CDR3 extends over 17 amino acids. Germline V gene sequence: CDR1 SGHNT, CDR2 YENEEA.

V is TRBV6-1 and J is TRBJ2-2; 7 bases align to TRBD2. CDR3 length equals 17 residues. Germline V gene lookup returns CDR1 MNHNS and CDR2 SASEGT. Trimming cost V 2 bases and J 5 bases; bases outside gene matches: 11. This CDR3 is CASSESLQGGRTGELFF. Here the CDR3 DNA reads TGTGCCAGCAGTGAATCGTTGCAGGGAGGGAGGACCGGGGAGCTGTTTTTT.

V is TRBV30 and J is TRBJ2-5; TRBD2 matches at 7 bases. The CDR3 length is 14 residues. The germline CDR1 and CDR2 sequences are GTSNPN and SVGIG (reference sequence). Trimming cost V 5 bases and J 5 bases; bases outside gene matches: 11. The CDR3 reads CAWGPSKGGETQYF. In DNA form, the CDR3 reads TGTGCCTGGGGCCCCTCTAAGGGAGGGGAGACCCAGTACTTC.

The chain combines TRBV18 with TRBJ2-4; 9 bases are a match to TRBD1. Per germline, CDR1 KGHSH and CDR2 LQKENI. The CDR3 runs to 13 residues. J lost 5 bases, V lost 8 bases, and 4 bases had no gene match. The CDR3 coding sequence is TGTGCCAGCACGGACAGGGGACAAAACATTCAGTACTTC. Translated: CASTDRGQNIQYF.

The CDR3, as DNA: TGTGCCAGCAACGGACAGGGGGAGAGCAATCAGCCCCAGCATTTT. Translated: CASNGQGESNQPQHF. The genes are TRBV6-1 and TRBJ1-5, with 10 bases matching TRBD1. The CDR3 has 15 residues. V gave up 7 bases and J gave up 1 base; unmatched junction bases: 4. CDR1 and CDR2 from the germline V gene are MNHNS and SASEGT.

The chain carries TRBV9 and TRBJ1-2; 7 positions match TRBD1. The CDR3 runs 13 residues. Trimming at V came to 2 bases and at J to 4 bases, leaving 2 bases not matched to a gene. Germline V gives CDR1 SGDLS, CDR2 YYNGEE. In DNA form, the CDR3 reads TGTGCCAGCAGCGTGGGACAGACCTATGGCTACACCTTC. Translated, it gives CASSVGQTYGYTF. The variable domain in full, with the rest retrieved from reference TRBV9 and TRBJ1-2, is DSGVTQTPKHLITATGQRVTLRCSPRSGDLSVYWYQQSLDQGLQFLIQYYNGEERAKGNILERFSAQQFPDLHSELNLSSLELGDSALYFCASSVGQTYGYTFGSGTRLTVV.

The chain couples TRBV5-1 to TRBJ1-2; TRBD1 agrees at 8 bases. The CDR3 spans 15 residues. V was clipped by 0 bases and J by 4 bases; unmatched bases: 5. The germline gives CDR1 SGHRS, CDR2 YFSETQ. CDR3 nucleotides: TGCGCCAGCAGCTTGGAGGCAGGGGGCAGCTATGGCTACACCTTC. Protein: CASSLEAGGSYGYTF.

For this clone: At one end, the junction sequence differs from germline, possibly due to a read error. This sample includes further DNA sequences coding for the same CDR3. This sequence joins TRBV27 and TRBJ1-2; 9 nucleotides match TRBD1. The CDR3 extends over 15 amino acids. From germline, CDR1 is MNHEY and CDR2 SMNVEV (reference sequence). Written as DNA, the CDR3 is TGCGCCAGCAGTCGCGGGACAGGGATCCTCTATGGCTACACCTTC. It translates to CASSRGTGILYGYTF.

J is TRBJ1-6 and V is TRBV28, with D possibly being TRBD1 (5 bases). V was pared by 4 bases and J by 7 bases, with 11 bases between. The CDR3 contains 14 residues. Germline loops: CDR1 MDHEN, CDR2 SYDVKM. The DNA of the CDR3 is TGTGCCAGCAGTTGGGGACGGCGGAATTCACCCCTCCACTTT. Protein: CASSWGRRNSPLHF.

This chain's CDR3 is CASSEGQGYTGELFF. CDR3 nucleotide sequence: TGTGCCAGCTCCGAGGGACAGGGGTACACCGGGGAGCTGTTTTTT. The V call is TRBV27, the J call TRBJ2-2; 10 nucleotides line up with TRBD1. The CDR3 covers 15 residues. Germline loops: CDR1 MNHEY, CDR2 SMNVEV (reference sequence). The junction had 6 bases not matched to a gene; V was cut back by 8 bases and J by 3 bases.

The CDR3 coding sequence is TGCGCCAGCAGCCAAGGAGGCGGGAGTAGGGAGGCAGATACGCAGTATTTT. It encodes CASSQGGGSREADTQYF. The V call is TRBV4-1, the J call TRBJ2-3, with 7 bases matching TRBD2. V lost 1 base, J lost 4 bases, and 11 bases stayed unmatched. The CDR3 has 17 residues. Germline CDR1 reads MGHRA; CDR2 reads YSYEKL.

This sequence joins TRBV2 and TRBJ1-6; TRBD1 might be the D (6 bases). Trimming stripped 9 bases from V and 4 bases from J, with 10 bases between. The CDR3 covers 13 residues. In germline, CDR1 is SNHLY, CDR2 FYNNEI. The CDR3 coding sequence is TGTGCCAGTTCCACAGGGTATAATTCACCCCTCCACTTT. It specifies CASSTGYNSPLHF.

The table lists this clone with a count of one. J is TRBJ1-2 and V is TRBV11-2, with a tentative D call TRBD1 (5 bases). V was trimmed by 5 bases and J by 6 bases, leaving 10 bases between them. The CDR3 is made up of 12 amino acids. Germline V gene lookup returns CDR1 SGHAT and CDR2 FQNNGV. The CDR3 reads CASSPRGHGYTF. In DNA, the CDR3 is TGTGCCAGCAGCCCAAGGGGACATGGCTACACCTTC.

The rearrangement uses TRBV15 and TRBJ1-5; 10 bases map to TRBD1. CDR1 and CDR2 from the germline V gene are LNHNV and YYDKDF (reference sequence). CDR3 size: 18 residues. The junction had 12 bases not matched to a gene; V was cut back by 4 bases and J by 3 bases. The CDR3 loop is CATSTAWSGQGNNQPQHF. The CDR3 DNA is TGTGCCACCAGCACCGCATGGTCGGGACAGGGGAACAATCAGCCCCAGCATTTT.

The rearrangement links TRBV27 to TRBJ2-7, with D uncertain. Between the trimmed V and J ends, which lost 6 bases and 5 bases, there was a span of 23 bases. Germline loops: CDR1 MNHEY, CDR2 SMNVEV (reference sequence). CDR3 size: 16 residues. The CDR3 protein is CASSRITPPPLDEQYF. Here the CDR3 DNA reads TGTGCCAGCAGCCGAATCACTCCGCCGCCTCTAGACGAGCAGTACTTC.

The CDR3 DNA is TGTGCCAGCAGCCCCGGACAGGGTTTACAGTATTTT. Protein: CASSPGQGLQYF. The J gene is TRBJ2-3, the V gene TRBV11-3, with 8 positions matching TRBD1. The CDR3 consists of 12 residues. V shed 5 bases and J 12 bases; nucleotides not matched to a gene: 7. Looked up from germline, CDR1 is SGHNT and CDR2 is YENEEA. Full variable domain (remainder filled in from reference TRBV11-3 and TRBJ2-3): EAGVVQSPRYKIIEKKQPVAFWCNPISGHNTLYWYLQNLGQGPELLIRYENEEAVDDSQLPKDRFSAERLKGVDSTLKIQPAELGDSAVYLCASSPGQGLQYFGPGTRLTVL.

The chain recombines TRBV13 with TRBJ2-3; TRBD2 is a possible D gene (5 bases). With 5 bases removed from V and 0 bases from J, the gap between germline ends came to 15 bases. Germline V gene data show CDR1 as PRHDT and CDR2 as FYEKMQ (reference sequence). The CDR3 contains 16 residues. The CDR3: CASSMMTGFSTDTQYF. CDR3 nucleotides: TGTGCCAGCAGCATGATGACGGGATTCAGCACAGATACGCAGTATTTT.

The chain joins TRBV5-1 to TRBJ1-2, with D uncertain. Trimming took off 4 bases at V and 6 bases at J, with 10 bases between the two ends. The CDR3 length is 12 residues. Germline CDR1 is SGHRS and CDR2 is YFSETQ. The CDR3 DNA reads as TGCGCCAGCAGCGGACTTGAGGATGGCTACACCTTC. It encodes CASSGLEDGYTF.

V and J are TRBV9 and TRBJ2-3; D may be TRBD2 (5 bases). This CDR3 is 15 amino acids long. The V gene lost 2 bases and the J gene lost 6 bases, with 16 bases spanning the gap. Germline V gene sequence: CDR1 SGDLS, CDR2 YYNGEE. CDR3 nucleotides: TGTGCCAGCAGCGTCTCACCCCGGGGAACGGATACGCAGTATTTT. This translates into CASSVSPRGTDTQYF.

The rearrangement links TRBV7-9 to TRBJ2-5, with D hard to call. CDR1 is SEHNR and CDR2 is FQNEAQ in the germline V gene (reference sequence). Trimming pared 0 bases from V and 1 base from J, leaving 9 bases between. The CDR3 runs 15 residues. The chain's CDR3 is CASSLAFLGQETQYF. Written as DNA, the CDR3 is TGTGCCAGCAGCTTAGCGTTTCTGGGCCAAGAGACCCAGTACTTC.

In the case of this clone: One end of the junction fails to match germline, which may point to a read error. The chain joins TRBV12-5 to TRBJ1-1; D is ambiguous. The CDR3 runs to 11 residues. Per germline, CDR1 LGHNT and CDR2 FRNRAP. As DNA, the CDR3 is TGTGCTAGTGGTTTAAACAGTGAAGCTTTCTTT. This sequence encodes CASGLNSEAFF.

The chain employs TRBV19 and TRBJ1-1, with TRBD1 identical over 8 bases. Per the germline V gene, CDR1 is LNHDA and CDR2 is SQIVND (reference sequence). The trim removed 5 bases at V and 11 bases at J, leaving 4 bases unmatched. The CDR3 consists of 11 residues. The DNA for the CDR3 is TGTGCCAGTAGTGCGAGGACAGGGGCTTTCTTT. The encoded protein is CASSARTGAFF.

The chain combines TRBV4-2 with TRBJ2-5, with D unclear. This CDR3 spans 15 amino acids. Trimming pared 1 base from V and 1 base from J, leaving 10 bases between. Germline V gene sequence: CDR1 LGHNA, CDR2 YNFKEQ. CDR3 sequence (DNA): TGTGCCAGCAGCCAAGTTCACGGTTTCCAAGAGACCCAGTACTTC. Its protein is CASSQVHGFQETQYF.

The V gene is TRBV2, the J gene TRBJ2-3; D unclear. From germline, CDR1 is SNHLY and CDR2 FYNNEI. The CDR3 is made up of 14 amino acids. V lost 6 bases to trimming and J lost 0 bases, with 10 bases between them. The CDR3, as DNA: TGTGCCAGCAGCCCAGTTACTAGCACAGATACGCAGTATTTT. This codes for CASSPVTSTDTQYF.

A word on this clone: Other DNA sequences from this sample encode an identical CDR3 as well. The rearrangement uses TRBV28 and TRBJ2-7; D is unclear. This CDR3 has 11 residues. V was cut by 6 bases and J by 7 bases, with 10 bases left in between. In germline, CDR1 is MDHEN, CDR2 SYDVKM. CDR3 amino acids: CASSPRVEQYF. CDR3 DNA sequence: TGTGCCAGCAGCCCCCGGGTGGAGCAGTACTTC.

CDR3 amino acids: CASSPPQGVQTRGTEAFF. In DNA, the CDR3 is TGTGCCAGCAGCCCCCCTCAGGGGGTACAGACTAGGGGCACTGAAGCTTTCTTT. The V gene is TRBV5-4, the J gene TRBJ1-1; 7 bases map to TRBD1. There are 18 residues in the CDR3. The trim removed 4 bases at V and 4 bases at J, leaving 19 bases unmatched. The germline V gene has CDR1 SGHNT and CDR2 YYREEE (reference sequence).